One and the same sample provided the 5 T cell receptor beta chains below, sequenced in a study of Ad26.COV2.S vaccination and SARS-CoV-2 variants. This table comes from immunoSEQ multiplex PCR, and its TCRdb copy is limited to in-frame clones, with some not included. This sample has about 350,000 clones; about 88% occur once, and the top ten carry around 6.4%. Treatment noted: 15 to 20 received Ad26.COV2.S at low or high dose, single or two shots; several received placebo; per-sample allocation not given. Sampling happened 63 days after the first vaccine or placebo injection. The sequenced sample was peripheral blood, obtained in a trial of Ad26.COV2.S vaccine versus placebo. The source of these receptors is a person aged 18 to 65 who received the Ad26.COV2.S COVID-19 vaccine or a placebo.

The CDR3 DNA is TGTGCCAGCAGTGCAGGGCCCCTCCGACGCTACGAGCAGTACTTC. Protein: CASSAGPLRRYEQYF. This rearrangement joins TRBV28 to TRBJ2-7; D is perhaps TRBD1 (5 bases). Between the trimmed V and J ends, which lost 5 bases and 3 bases, there was a span of 17 bases. Germline V CDR1 and CDR2: MDHEN, SYDVKM. This CDR3 has 15 amino acids.

The chain is built from TRBV29-1 and TRBJ1-2; possible D gene TRBD1, 6 bases. V lost 3 bases and J lost 6, with 17 bases in between. Germline values: CDR1 SQVTM, CDR2 ANQGSEA. This CDR3 region has 14 residues. The CDR3 DNA follows: TGCAGCGTTGATGAAGGGGGGCAGGGTCATGGCTACACCTTC. Protein: CSVDEGGQGHGYTF.

The chain is built from TRBV7-3 and TRBJ2-2; the D gene is possibly TRBD2 (5 bases). Germline CDR1 is SGHTA and CDR2 is FQGTGA. The CDR3 consists of 16 residues. V dropped 4 bases and J dropped 2 bases, with 14 bases sitting between them. CDR3 nucleotides: TGTGCCAGCAGCTCAAGAACGACTACTAACACCGGGGAGCTGTTTTTT. Its protein is CASSSRTTTNTGELFF.

The rearrangement joins TRBV12-3 or TRBV12-4 to TRBJ2-7; perhaps TRBD1 as D (5 bases). The CDR3 length is 13 residues. Trimming pared 4 bases from V and 4 bases from J, leaving 11 bases between. The DNA of the CDR3 is TGTGCCAGCAGTTACGGCAGGGATTACGAGCAGTACTTC. It translates to CASSYGRDYEQYF.

The rearrangement joins TRBV9 to TRBJ2-1, with D perhaps matching TRBD1 (6 bases). The CDR3 has 14 residues. The V and J ends lost 6 bases and 1 base respectively, with 11 bases between them. Germline V gene sequence: CDR1 SGDLS, CDR2 YYNGEE. The CDR3 protein is CASNQGKSYNEQFF. The DNA for the CDR3 is TGTGCCAGCAATCAGGGGAAATCCTACAATGAGCAGTTCTTC. The whole variable domain, remainder taken from reference TRBV9 and TRBJ2-1, is DSGVTQTPKHLITATGQRVTLRCSPRSGDLSVYWYQQSLDQGLQFLIQYYNGEERAKGNILERFSAQQFPDLHSELNLSSLELGDSALYFCASNQGKSYNEQFFGPGTRLTVL.